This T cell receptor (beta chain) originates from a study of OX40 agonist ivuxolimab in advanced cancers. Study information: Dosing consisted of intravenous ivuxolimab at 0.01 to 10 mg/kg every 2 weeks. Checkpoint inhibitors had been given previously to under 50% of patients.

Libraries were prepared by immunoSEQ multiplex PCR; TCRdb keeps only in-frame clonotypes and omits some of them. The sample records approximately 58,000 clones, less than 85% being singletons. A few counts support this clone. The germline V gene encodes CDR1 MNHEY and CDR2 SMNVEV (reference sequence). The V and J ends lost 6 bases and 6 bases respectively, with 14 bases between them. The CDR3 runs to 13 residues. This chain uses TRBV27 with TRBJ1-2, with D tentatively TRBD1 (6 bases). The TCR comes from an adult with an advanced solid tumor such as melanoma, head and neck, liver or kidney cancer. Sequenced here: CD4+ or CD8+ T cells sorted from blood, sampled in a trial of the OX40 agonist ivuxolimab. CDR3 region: CASSLTGFDGYTF. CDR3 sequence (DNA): TGTGCCAGCAGCTTGACAGGTTTCGATGGCTACACCTTC.